This TCR beta chain was captured in a study of OX40 agonist ivuxolimab in advanced cancers. Study-wide background: Clinicians treated patients with ivuxolimab, an agonistic anti-OX40 (CD134) antibody. A partial response was reached by three patients: one with hepatocellular carcinoma and two with cutaneous melanoma.

The CDR3 loop spans 16 amino acids. Germline V gives CDR1 LGHNA, CDR2 YSLEER. V trimming: 4 bases; J trimming: 2 bases; junction bases outside the gene matches: 6. Only in-frame clones appear in the TCRdb table, and some are missing; sequencing was by immunoSEQ multiplex PCR. The sample contains fewer than 70,000 clones, 83% of which appear only once. The sequence was collected from an adult with an advanced solid tumor such as melanoma, head and neck, liver or kidney cancer. The V call is TRBV4-3, the J call TRBJ2-3, with 10 bases lining up with TRBD1. The material was CD4+ or CD8+ T cells sorted from blood, obtained in a trial of the OX40 agonist ivuxolimab. CDR3 sequence (DNA): TGCGCCAGCAGCCCAAGACAGGGGGCCATCACAGATACGCAGTATTTT. This gives the protein CASSPRQGAITDTQYF.